The TCR beta chain under discussion was sequenced for a study of T cells after yellow fever vaccination. The table lists this clonotype with many counts. V was clipped by 8 bases and J by 9 bases; unmatched bases: 5. Germline V gene sequence: CDR1 SNHLY, CDR2 FYNNEI. The CDR3 spans 11 residues. The TCR cDNA carried a universal primer site and UMIs from 5'RACE template switching. TCRdb re-analysed the 5' RACE reads in MiXCR, keeping a single row per CDR3 protein. This sample has approximately 34,000 distinct CDR3 sequences, with 10% found just once. Study outcomes and limitations: Though it reached lower strength, the secondary response hit its peak faster, day 5 versus 15.

The source is a man aged 18 to 35 who received the YFV17D yellow fever vaccine. The sequences come from PBMCs, either bulk or a sorted T-cell subset (CD4+, CD8+, memory, or dextramer-sorted; not recorded which), collected around 15 days after the first yellow fever vaccination. V usage is TRBV2 and J usage is TRBJ2-5; 8 bases line up with TRBD1. Here the CDR3 reads CASGVRGPQYF. The CDR3 nucleotides read TGTGCCAGCGGAGTCAGGGGGCCCCAGTACTTC.